This entry concerns a single T cell receptor beta chain. The V segment lost 7 bases and the J segment 8 bases; nucleotides outside the gene matches: 12. Germline-derived CDR1 and CDR2 are SGHDT and YYEEEE. The CDR3 is 14 amino acids. This specimen comes from a study of control samples from healthy donors and cancer patients. TCRdb keeps only in-frame clones here, not all; method: immunoSEQ multiplex PCR. The sample contains 75,000 to 100,000 clones, roughly 88% of which appear only once. Source material: blood. The chain uses TRBV5-6 and TRBJ2-1, with TRBD1 matching 7 bases. The receptor was isolated from a man younger than 40 in good health. The CDR3 spells CASAPPPQGDEQFF. The CDR3 DNA reads TGTGCCAGCGCTCCACCCCCGCAGGGGGATGAGCAGTTCTTC.